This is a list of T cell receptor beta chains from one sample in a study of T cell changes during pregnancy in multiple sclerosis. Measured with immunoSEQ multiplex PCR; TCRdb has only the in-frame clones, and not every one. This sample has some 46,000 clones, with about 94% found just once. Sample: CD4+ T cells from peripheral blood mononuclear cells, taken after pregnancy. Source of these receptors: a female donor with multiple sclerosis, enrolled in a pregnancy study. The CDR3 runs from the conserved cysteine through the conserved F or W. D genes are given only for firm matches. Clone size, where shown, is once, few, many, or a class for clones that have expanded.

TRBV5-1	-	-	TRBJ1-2	CASSKSQKNYGYTF	TGCGCGAGCAGTAAGTCACAGAAGAACTATGGCTACACCTTC
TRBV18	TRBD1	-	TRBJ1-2	CASSPRGNRGSYGYTF	TGTGCCAGCTCACCACGCGGAAACAGGGGTTCCTATGGCTACACCTTC
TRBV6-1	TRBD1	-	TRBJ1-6	CASSGEPGQGYSPLHF	TGTGCCAGCAGTGGAGAACCGGGACAGGGGTATTCACCCCTCCACTTT
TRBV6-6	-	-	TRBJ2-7	CASSRGTATYEQYF	TGTGCCAGCAGTCGCGGGACAGCAACCTACGAGCAGTACTTC
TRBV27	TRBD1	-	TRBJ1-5	CASSPLDRAGQPQHF	TGTGCCAGCAGTCCCTTGGACAGGGCGGGTCAGCCCCAGCATTTT
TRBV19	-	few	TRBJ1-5	CASSIVAGDQPQHF	TGTGCCAGTAGTATAGTGGCAGGGGATCAGCCCCAGCATTTT
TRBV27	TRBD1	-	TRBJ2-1	CASTTRRTGDNEQFF	TGTGCCAGCACCACACGCCGGACAGGGGACAATGAGCAGTTCTTC
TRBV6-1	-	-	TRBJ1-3	CASSEEPGNTIYF	TGTGCCAGCAGTGAAGAGCCTGGAAACACCATATATTTT
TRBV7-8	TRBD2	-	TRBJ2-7	CASRLTLGLAGGEQYF	TGTGCCAGCAGACTCACTTTAGGACTAGCGGGAGGGGAGCAGTACTTC
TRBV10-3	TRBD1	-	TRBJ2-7	CAIRQAGGPAAQYF	TGTGCCATCAGGCAGGCAGGGGGCCCAGCTGCGCAGTACTTC
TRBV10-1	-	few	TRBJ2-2	CASSAEAGELFF	TGCGCCAGCAGTGCTGAGGCCGGGGAGCTGTTTTTT
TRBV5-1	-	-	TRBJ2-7	CASRFSIQSSYEQYF	TGCGCCAGCAGGTTCAGCATACAGAGCTCCTACGAGCAGTACTTC
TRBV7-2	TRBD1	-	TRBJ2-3	CASSWKGPGTGLADTQYF	TGTGCCAGCAGCTGGAAAGGACCCGGGACAGGGTTGGCAGATACGCAGTATTTT
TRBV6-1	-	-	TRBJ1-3	CASSEARYGGNTIYF	TGTGCCAGCAGTGAAGCCAGGTATGGTGGAAACACCATATATTTT
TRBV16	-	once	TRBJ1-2	CASSLTRQPTNYGYTF	TGTGCCAGCAGCCTAACTCGACAGCCTACTAACTATGGCTACACCTTC
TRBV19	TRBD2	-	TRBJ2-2	CASSREGVGVAGALNRPTGELFF	TGTGCCAGTAGTAGGGAGGGGGTCGGAGTAGCGGGAGCGCTGAACAGGCCCACCGGGGAGCTGTTTTTT
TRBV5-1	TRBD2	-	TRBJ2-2	CASSSARTSGTGELFF	TGCGCCAGCAGCTCCGCCCGGACTAGCGGCACCGGGGAGCTGTTTTTT
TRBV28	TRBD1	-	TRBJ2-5	CASSLSKGQGRSETQYF	TGTGCCAGCAGTTTATCTAAGGGACAGGGAAGGTCGGAGACCCAGTACTTC